The clone carrying this T cell receptor (beta chain) has just a few counts. TCR alpha and beta CDR3 regions were amplified from RNA using iRepertoire nested multiplex PCR. One entry per CDR3 protein, called by TCRdb with MiXCR from the multiplex PCR reads. The table shows around 180,000 distinct CDR3 sequences, with 43% occurring only once. This entry belongs to a study of glioma-infiltrating T cells. The V gene lost 5 bases and the J gene lost 2 bases, with 12 bases spanning the gap. The CDR3 has 14 amino acids. Germline lookup yields CDR1 LNHDA and CDR2 SQIVND (reference sequence). The chain links TRBV19 to TRBJ1-1; no definite D call. Sequencing input: glioma tissue, nonneoplastic brain tissue, or PBMCs (not recorded which). This TCR was recovered from a human donor with low-grade glioma or glioblastoma, undergoing nonglioma brain surgery, or in good health (not recorded which). The CDR3 nucleotides are TGTGCCAGTAGTCCCCATTCAAGTAACACTGAAGCTTTCTTT. It is translated as CASSPHSSNTEAFF.